This T cell receptor beta chain was observed in a study of siplizumab effects on memory and regulatory T cells. The V and J ends lost 8 bases and 0 bases respectively, with 10 bases between them. There are 13 residues in the CDR3. Germline V gives CDR1 MNHEY, CDR2 SMNVEV (reference sequence). This clone is a singleton in its sample. What it binds is unknown. Sequenced by immunoSEQ multiplex PCR; TCRdb stores in-frame clones only, minus some. The sample holds over 85,000 clones, about nine tenths seen once. Notes on the study in general: Alloreactive sequences traceable to unstimulated CD4+ memory cells were significantly reduced by siplizumab. Few alloreactive clones mapped to unstimulated subsets.

The sequence derives from a human donor in good health. The sample taken for sequencing was CD4+ T cells sorted from blood. This chain connects TRBV27 to TRBJ1-2; D is ambiguous. CDR3: CASASGANYGYTF. The DNA for the CDR3 is TGTGCCAGCGCGTCCGGGGCTAACTATGGCTACACCTTC.